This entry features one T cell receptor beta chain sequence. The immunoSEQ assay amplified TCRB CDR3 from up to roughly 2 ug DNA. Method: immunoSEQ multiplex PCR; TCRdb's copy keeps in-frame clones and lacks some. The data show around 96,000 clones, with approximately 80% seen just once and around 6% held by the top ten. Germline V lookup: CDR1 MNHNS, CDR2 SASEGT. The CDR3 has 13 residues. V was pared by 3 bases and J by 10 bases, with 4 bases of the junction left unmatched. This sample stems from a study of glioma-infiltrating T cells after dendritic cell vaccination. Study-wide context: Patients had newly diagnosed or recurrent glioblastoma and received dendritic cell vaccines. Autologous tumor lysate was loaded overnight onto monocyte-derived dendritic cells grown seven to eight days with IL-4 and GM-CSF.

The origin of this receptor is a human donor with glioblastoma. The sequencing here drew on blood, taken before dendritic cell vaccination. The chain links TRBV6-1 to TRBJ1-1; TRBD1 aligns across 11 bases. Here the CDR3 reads CASSEGDRGTAFF. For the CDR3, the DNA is TGTGCCAGCAGTGAGGGGGACAGGGGGACAGCTTTCTTT.